This T cell receptor beta chain was obtained from a study of identical twins. Trimming took 3 bases from V and 8 from J, leaving 12 bases between them. Per the germline V gene, CDR1 is KGHDR and CDR2 is SFDVKD. The CDR3 extends over 13 amino acids. Details on this clonotype: Its antigen remains unidentified.

Study-level results: Compared with models, monozygotic twins showed more out-of-frame TCR alpha sharing.

MiXCR, run by TCRdb on the 5' RACE reads, gives a single entry per CDR3 protein. The sample shows fewer than 800,000 distinct CDR3 sequences, about 7% of them seen only once. These records were also assigned to another study, of yellow fever vaccine responses in identical twins.

The genes are TRBV24-1 and TRBJ1-1; D might be TRBD1 (6 bases). Sequencing was performed on PBMCs. The clonotype originates from a woman aged 18-30 years in good health. Here the CDR3 reads CATSDGGHFEAFF. The CDR3 nucleotides are TGTGCCACCAGTGATGGGGGACATTTCGAAGCTTTCTTT.